These 5 T cell receptor beta chains came from one sample sequenced in a study of blood T cell repertoires in COVID-19. Sequencing used immunoSEQ multiplex PCR; TCRdb keeps in-frame clones, though not all of them. The sample consists of around 340,000 clones, approximately 86% of them appearing once. What was sequenced was PBMCs or T cells enriched from blood (not recorded which). Receptors were obtained from a woman between 40 and 55 years old with acute COVID-19.

The chain joins TRBV9 to TRBJ2-3; 8 nucleotides align to TRBD1. This CDR3 contains 15 residues. J lost 6 bases, V lost 1 base, and 7 bases had no gene match. Germline-derived CDR1 and CDR2 are SGDLS and YYNGEE. Written as DNA, the CDR3 is TGTGCCAGCAGCGTATTAGGACAGGGATTTGATACGCAGTATTTT. Residues: CASSVLGQGFDTQYF.

This chain uses TRBV4-1 with TRBJ2-2; 8 positions match TRBD1. Per the germline V gene, CDR1 is MGHRA and CDR2 is YSYEKL. V lost 2 bases, J lost 1 base, and 3 bases stayed unmatched. CDR3 length: 16 residues. CDR3 DNA sequence: TGCGCCAGCAGCCAACAGGGGGCACGGAACACCGGGGAGCTGTTTTTT. This codes for CASSQQGARNTGELFF.

CDR3 in DNA: TGTGCCAGCAGCTTAGCCCCCCGGACAGGGGGTACCTATGGCTACACCTTC. This encodes CASSLAPRTGGTYGYTF. The chain employs TRBV11-2 and TRBJ1-2; 10 nucleotides agree with TRBD1. The germline V gene has CDR1 SGHAT and CDR2 FQNNGV. The CDR3 length is 17 residues. Germline trimming cut 1 base from V and 4 bases from J; bases unmatched to any gene: 9.

The CDR3 region is CASSIMAGGLGNEQFF. DNA of the CDR3: TGTGCCAGTAGTATAATGGCGGGAGGGTTAGGTAATGAGCAGTTCTTC. This sequence joins TRBV19 and TRBJ2-1; 9 bases line up with TRBD2. In germline, CDR1 is LNHDA, CDR2 SQIVND (reference sequence). Trimming at V came to 2 bases and at J to 7 bases, leaving 9 bases not matched to a gene. The CDR3 runs to 16 residues.

The genes are TRBV7-9 and TRBJ1-1; D gene uncertain. The V and J ends lost 2 bases and 0 bases respectively, with 10 bases between them. The germline V gene has CDR1 SEHNR and CDR2 FQNEAQ (reference sequence). This CDR3 contains 15 residues. The CDR3 region has the DNA TGTGCCAGCAGCTTACAGGCGAAAATGAACACTGAAGCTTTCTTT. Amino acids: CASSLQAKMNTEAFF.